These 10 T cell receptor beta chains share one sample of origin, sequenced in a study of CD8 T cells in ankylosing spondylitis. Antigens of these TCRs are unknown. TCRdb analysed the 5' RACE reads with MiXCR anew, one entry per CDR3 protein. This sample has more than 300,000 distinct CDR3 sequences, with 7% to 9% found just once. Findings and caveats of the study: What seemed typical of ankylosing spondylitis blood was a TCR beta motif built from several highly homologous variants.

Material for sequencing was blood, either unsorted or a sorted T cell fraction (not recorded which). The receptor source for this set is a male donor with ankylosing spondylitis.

The rearrangement joins TRBV10-3 to TRBJ1-1; 10 bases line up with TRBD1. Trimming cost V 4 bases and J 9 bases; bases outside gene matches: 17. The CDR3 length is 17 residues. Germline lookup yields CDR1 ENHRY and CDR2 SYGVKD. CDR3 in amino acids: CAISVWSLWDRGAKAFF. The CDR3 nucleotides read TGTGCCATCAGTGTTTGGAGTTTATGGGACAGGGGCGCAAAAGCTTTCTTT.

This clonotype turned up a few times. The J gene is TRBJ2-1, the V gene TRBV5-1, with D maybe TRBD1 (5 bases). The CDR3 extends over 14 amino acids. Germline loops: CDR1 SGHRS, CDR2 YFSETQ. V was trimmed by 6 bases and J by 7 bases, leaving 17 bases between them. The CDR3 loop reads CASIPEGWTNEQFF. The CDR3 DNA reads TGCGCCAGCATCCCCGAAGGGTGGACAAATGAGCAGTTCTTC.

Ten or more counts support this clonotype. The chain combines TRBV28 with TRBJ2-7; 9 bases are a match to TRBD1. The CDR3 has 15 amino acids. V trimming: 3 bases; J trimming: 4 bases; junction bases outside the gene matches: 7. Germline V lookup: CDR1 MDHEN, CDR2 SYDVKM. The CDR3 nucleotides read TGTGCCAGCAGTTTCCCCGGGACAGGGAATTACGAGCAGTACTTC. Encoded protein: CASSFPGTGNYEQYF.

This clonotype was counted a few times. The chain joins TRBV29-1 to TRBJ2-2; D unclear. Germline V CDR1 and CDR2: SQVTM, ANQGSEA. This CDR3 is 13 amino acids long. V dropped 4 bases and J dropped 1 base, with 7 bases sitting between them. The CDR3 region is CSVGDGNTGELFF. The DNA for the CDR3 is TGCAGCGTTGGAGACGGGAACACCGGGGAGCTGTTTTTT.

This chain links TRBV25-1 with TRBJ2-5; D is possibly TRBD2 (6 bases). The V end lost 3 bases, the J end lost 6 bases, and 14 bases lay between the germline ends. Per the germline V gene, CDR1 is MGHDK and CDR2 is SYGVNS. The CDR3 is 14 amino acids. DNA of the CDR3: TGTGCCAGCAGTGACATATTTGCGGGACAGACCCAGTACTTC. As protein: CASSDIFAGQTQYF.

The genes are TRBV12-3 or TRBV12-4 and TRBJ2-7, with D unclear. Trimming left V 7 bases short and J 2 bases short, with 6 bases between. This CDR3 spans 11 amino acids. The CDR3 protein is CASTSTYEQYF. For the CDR3, the DNA is TGTGCCAGCACCTCGACCTACGAGCAGTACTTC.

This clonotype has a count of ten or more. The chain has TRBV6-2 or TRBV6-3 and TRBJ2-7, with no clear D. This CDR3 comprises 12 residues. Per the germline V gene, CDR1 is MNHEY and CDR2 is SVGEGT. Deletions cut 9 bases from V and 1 base from J, with 10 bases between. The CDR3 DNA follows: TGTGCCAGTGGGGAAGGGTCCTACGAGCAGTACTTC. Residues: CASGEGSYEQYF.

V gene TRBV28 combines with J gene TRBJ2-2; the D is unclear. The CDR3 covers 17 residues. From germline, CDR1 is MDHEN and CDR2 SYDVKM. V lost 7 bases and J 5 bases, leaving 23 bases between the germline ends. The CDR3 spells CASTPSPPLDVTGELFF. DNA of the CDR3: TGTGCCAGCACCCCCTCCCCCCCGCTGGACGTAACCGGGGAGCTGTTTTTT.

V usage is TRBV5-5 and J usage is TRBJ2-3; 9 bases fit TRBD1. This CDR3 contains 14 residues. In germline, CDR1 is SGHKS, CDR2 YYEKEE (reference sequence). Trimming took 4 bases from V and 2 from J; bases not matched to a gene: 2. The CDR3 here is CASSRDRDTDTQYF. DNA of the CDR3: TGTGCCAGCAGCCGGGACAGGGACACAGATACGCAGTATTTT.

This CDR3 is CSAKLAGGETQYF. CDR3 DNA sequence: TGCAGTGCTAAACTAGCGGGAGGAGAGACCCAGTACTTC. This chain links TRBV20-1 with TRBJ2-5; 12 bases agree with TRBD2. CDR1 DFQATT and CDR2 SNEGSKA come from the germline V gene (reference sequence). CDR3 length equals 13 residues. V lost 4 bases and J lost 4; bases outside the gene matches: 1.